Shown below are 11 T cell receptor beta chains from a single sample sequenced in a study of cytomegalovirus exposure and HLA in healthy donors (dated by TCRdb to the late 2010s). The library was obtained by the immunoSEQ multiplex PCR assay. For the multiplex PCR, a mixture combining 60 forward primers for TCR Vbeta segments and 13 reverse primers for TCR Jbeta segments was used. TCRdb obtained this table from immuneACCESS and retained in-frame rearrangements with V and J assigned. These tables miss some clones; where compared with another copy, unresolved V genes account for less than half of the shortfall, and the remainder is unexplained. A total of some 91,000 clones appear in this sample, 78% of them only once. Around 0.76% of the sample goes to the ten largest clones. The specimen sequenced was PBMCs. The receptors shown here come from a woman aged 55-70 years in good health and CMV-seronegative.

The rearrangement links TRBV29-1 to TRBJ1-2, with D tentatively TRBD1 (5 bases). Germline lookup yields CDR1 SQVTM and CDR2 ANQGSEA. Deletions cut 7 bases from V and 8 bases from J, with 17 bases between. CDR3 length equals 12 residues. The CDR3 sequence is CSERDSSNGYTF. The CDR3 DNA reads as TGCAGCGAACGGGACTCGAGTAACGGCTACACCTTC.

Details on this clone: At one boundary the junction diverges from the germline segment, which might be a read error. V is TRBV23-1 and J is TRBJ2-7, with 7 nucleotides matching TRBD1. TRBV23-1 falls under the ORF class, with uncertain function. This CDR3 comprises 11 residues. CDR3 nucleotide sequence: TGCGCCAGCAGGAACAGGGGTGTGGTTCGCTTC. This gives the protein CASRNRGVVRF.

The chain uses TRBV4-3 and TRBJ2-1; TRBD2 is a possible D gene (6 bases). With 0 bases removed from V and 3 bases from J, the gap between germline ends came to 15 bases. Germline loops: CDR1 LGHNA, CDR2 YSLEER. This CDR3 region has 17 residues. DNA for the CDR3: TGCGCCAGCAGCCAAGAAAGGCCGGGAGTCGGCTACAATGAGCAGTTCTTC. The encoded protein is CASSQERPGVGYNEQFF.

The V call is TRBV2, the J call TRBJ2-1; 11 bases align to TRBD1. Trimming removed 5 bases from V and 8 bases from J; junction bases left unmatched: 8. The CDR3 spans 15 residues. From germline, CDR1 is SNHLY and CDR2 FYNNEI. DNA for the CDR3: TGTGCCAGCAGTTTTGCGGGACAGGGGGATCATGAGCAGTTCTTC. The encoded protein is CASSFAGQGDHEQFF.

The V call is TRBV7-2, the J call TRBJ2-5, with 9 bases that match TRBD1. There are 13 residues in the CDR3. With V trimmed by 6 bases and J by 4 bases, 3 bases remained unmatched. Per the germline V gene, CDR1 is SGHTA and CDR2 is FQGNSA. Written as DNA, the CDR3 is TGTGCCAGCAGGAGGGGACAGGGAGAGACCCAGTACTTC. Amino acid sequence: CASRRGQGETQYF.

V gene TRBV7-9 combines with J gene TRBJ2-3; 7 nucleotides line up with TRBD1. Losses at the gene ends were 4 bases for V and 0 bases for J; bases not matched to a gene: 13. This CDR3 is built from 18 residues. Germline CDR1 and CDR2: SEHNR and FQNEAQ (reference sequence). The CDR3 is CASSSGTDSALSTDTQYF. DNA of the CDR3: TGTGCCAGCAGCTCAGGGACAGATAGCGCCCTCAGCACAGATACGCAGTATTTT.

CDR3 amino acids: CASSQGPSGSDTQYF. The DNA of the CDR3 is TGCGCCAGCAGCCAAGGGCCTTCGGGGTCAGATACGCAGTATTTT. J is TRBJ2-3 and V is TRBV4-3; D might be TRBD2 (5 bases). Trimming removed 1 base from V and 4 bases from J, with 12 bases in between. The CDR3 runs to 15 residues. Germline V lookup: CDR1 LGHNA, CDR2 YSLEER.

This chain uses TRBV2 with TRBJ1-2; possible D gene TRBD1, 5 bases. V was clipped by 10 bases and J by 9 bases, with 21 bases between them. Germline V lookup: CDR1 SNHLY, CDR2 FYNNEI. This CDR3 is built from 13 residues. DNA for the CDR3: TGTGCCAACAATGACAGAGGAGTCGATAGCTACACCTTC. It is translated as CANNDRGVDSYTF.

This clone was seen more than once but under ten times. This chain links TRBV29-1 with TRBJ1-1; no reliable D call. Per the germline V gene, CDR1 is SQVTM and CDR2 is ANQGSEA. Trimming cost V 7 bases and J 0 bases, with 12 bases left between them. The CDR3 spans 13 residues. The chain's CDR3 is CSARTGMNTEAFF. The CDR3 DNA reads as TGCAGCGCTCGGACGGGGATGAACACTGAAGCTTTCTTT.

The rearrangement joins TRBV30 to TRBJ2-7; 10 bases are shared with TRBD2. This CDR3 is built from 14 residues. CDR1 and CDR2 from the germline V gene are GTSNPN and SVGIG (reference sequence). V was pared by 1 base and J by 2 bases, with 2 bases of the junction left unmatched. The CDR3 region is CAWSASGRTYEQYF. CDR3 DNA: TGTGCCTGGAGTGCTAGCGGGAGAACCTACGAGCAGTACTTC.

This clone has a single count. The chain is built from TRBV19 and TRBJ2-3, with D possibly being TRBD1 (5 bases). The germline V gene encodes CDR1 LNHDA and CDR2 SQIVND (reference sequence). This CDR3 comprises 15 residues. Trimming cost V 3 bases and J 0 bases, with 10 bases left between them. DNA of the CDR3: TGTGCCAGTAGTATGGGGCAGCTTAGCACAGATACGCAGTATTTT. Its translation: CASSMGQLSTDTQYF.